Presented here are 27 T cell receptor beta chains from one specimen sequenced in a study of cytomegalovirus exposure and HLA in healthy donors. 60 Vbeta and 13 Jbeta primers were used in PCR. Measured with immunoSEQ multiplex PCR; TCRdb has only the in-frame clones, and not every one. Among 150,000 to 200,000 clones listed, about 86% were seen once. Sequencing was done on a sample of PBMCs. The receptor set was obtained from a young woman in good health and CMV-seropositive.

J is TRBJ2-1 and V is TRBV5-1; 8 bases fit TRBD2. CDR1 and CDR2 from the germline V gene are SGHRS and YFSETQ. V shed 2 bases, J shed 5 bases, and the junction held 6 bases outside the gene matches. This CDR3 has 15 residues. The CDR3 protein is CASSFTSGANNEQFF. CDR3 DNA sequence: TGCGCCAGCAGCTTTACTAGCGGAGCGAACAATGAGCAGTTCTTC.

The V and J genes are TRBV5-1 and TRBJ2-3; weak D call: TRBD2 (6 bases). There are 13 residues in the CDR3. Per the germline V gene, CDR1 is SGHRS and CDR2 is YFSETQ. V dropped 4 bases and J dropped 0 bases, with 6 bases sitting between them. The DNA of the CDR3 is TGCGCCAGCAGCCGGGGGAGCACAGATACGCAGTATTTT. It encodes CASSRGSTDTQYF.

V usage is TRBV11-2 and J usage is TRBJ2-4; 12 positions match TRBD2. The germline V gene has CDR1 SGHAT and CDR2 FQNNGV. J lost 7 bases, V lost 3 bases, and 1 base had no gene match. This CDR3 spans 14 amino acids. The CDR3 here is CASSFGLAGNIQYF. CDR3 bases: TGTGCCAGCAGCTTCGGACTAGCGGGGAACATTCAGTACTTC.

This chain connects TRBV2 to TRBJ2-5, with D possibly being TRBD1 (5 bases). The J call could be wrong; TRBJ2-7 is a better fit for the DNA end. The germline gives CDR1 SNHLY, CDR2 FYNNEI. The CDR3 length is 14 residues. This chain's CDR3 is CASNGKGPTYEQYF. CDR3 in DNA: TGTGCCAGCAACGGAAAGGGGCCAACCTACGAGCAGTACTTC.

The chain links TRBV5-1 to TRBJ2-1, with a weak D call TRBD2 (5 bases). In germline, CDR1 is SGHRS, CDR2 YFSETQ. V was trimmed by 0 bases and J by 12 bases, leaving 10 bases between them. CDR3 size: 12 residues. CDR3 sequence reads: CASSLEGSVQFF. CDR3 in DNA: TGCGCCAGCAGCTTGGAGGGTAGCGTGCAGTTCTTC. Looking up the rest from reference TRBV5-1 and TRBJ2-1 gives the full variable domain: KAGVTQTPRYLIKTRGQQVTLSCSPISGHRSVSWYQQTPGQGLQFLFEYFSETQRNKGNFPGRFSGRQFSNSRSEMNVSTLELGDSALYLCASSLEGSVQFFGPGTRLTVL.

The rearrangement joins TRBV5-4 to TRBJ2-5; maybe TRBD1 (6 bases). Between the trimmed V and J ends, which lost 2 bases and 5 bases, there was a span of 7 bases. Germline V gene data show CDR1 as SGHNT and CDR2 as YYREEE (reference sequence). The CDR3 consists of 12 residues. CDR3 nucleotides: TGTGCCAGCAGCTTACAGGGTGAGACCCAGTACTTC. It codes for CASSLQGETQYF.

The chain is built from TRBV9 and TRBJ2-3; 16 bases align to TRBD2. The CDR3 has 16 residues. Trimming took 3 bases from V and 5 from J; bases not matched to a gene: 3. Germline CDR1 SGDLS, CDR2 YYNGEE. Written as DNA, the CDR3 is TGTGCCAGCAGCGGGGGACTAGCGGGGGGGCAAGATACGCAGTATTTT. Encoded protein: CASSGGLAGGQDTQYF.

Remarks on this clone: The junction does not match germline at one end; this may be a read error. CDR3 DNA sequence: TGCGCCAGCAGCCAAGGACAGCAGATAAGTGGAAACACCATATTTTTT. Its translation: CASSQGQQISGNTIFF. The V gene is TRBV4-1, the J gene TRBJ1-3; a possible D gene is TRBD1 (5 bases). The length of the CDR3 is 16 residues. Germline CDR1 reads MGHRA; CDR2 reads YSYEKL.

The chain carries TRBV9 and TRBJ1-2; 10 nucleotides match TRBD1. Germline trimming cut 4 bases from V and 5 bases from J; bases unmatched to any gene: 8. The germline CDR1 and CDR2 sequences are SGDLS and YYNGEE. CDR3 size: 15 residues. For the CDR3, the DNA is TGTGCCAGCAGCCTCCGGGACAGGGGAGGGTATGGCTACACCTTC. This translates into CASSLRDRGGYGYTF.

The chain combines TRBV15 with TRBJ2-4, with no clear D. CDR1 and CDR2 from the germline V gene are LNHNV and YYDKDF (reference sequence). With 1 base removed from V and 0 bases from J, the gap between germline ends came to 7 bases. The CDR3 sequence is 15 residues long. The CDR3 nucleotides read TGTGCCACCAGCAGAGGGCTTCTAGCCAAAAACATTCAGTACTTC. It encodes CATSRGLLAKNIQYF.

The gene calls are TRBV2 and TRBJ1-6; D call uncertain. Germline V CDR1 and CDR2: SNHLY, FYNNEI. V was cut by 4 bases and J by 10 bases, with 11 bases left in between. The CDR3 has 13 residues. CDR3 DNA sequence: TGTGCCAGCAGTGTAGCAGCGGGCTCACCCCTCCACTTT. It specifies CASSVAAGSPLHF. The full variable domain, completed using reference TRBV2 and TRBJ1-6, is EPEVTQTPSHQVTQMGQEVILRCVPISNHLYFYWYRQILGQKVEFLVSFYNNEISEKSEIFDDQFSVERPDGSNFTLKIRSTKLEDSAMYFCASSVAAGSPLHFGNGTRLTVT.

This sequence joins TRBV5-4 and TRBJ1-6, with unresolved D. The V and J ends lost 6 bases and 8 bases respectively, with 15 bases between them. Germline-derived CDR1 and CDR2 are SGHNT and YYREEE (reference sequence). This CDR3 has 14 residues. For the CDR3, the DNA is TGTGCCAGCACCTTTGAAAGCGGGGATTCACCCCTCCACTTT. As protein: CASTFESGDSPLHF.

This chain joins TRBV10-3 and TRBJ1-1; 9 bases map to TRBD1. This CDR3 comprises 14 residues. J gave up 1 base and V 6 bases, and 3 bases lay outside the gene matches. The germline V gene has CDR1 ENHRY and CDR2 SYGVKD. This CDR3 is CAIRGQGWNTEAFF. In DNA form, the CDR3 reads TGTGCCATCAGGGGACAGGGTTGGAACACTGAAGCTTTCTTT.

This clone came up once. The chain links TRBV7-9 to TRBJ2-5, with TRBD2 matching 12 bases. The CDR3 sequence is 19 residues long. Germline CDR1 reads SEHNR; CDR2 reads FQNEAQ (reference sequence). Losses at the gene ends were 5 bases for V and 5 bases for J; bases not matched to a gene: 18. CDR3 region: CASSHSGARLAGGHETQYF. CDR3 nucleotides: TGTGCCAGCAGCCACTCCGGGGCAAGGCTAGCGGGGGGGCACGAGACCCAGTACTTC.

V and J are TRBV4-2 and TRBJ2-1; 10 bases fit TRBD2. The J segment lost 7 bases and the V segment lost 2 bases, leaving 11 bases of the junction unmatched. This CDR3 region has 17 residues. CDR1 and CDR2 from the germline V gene are LGHNA and YNFKEQ. In nucleotides, the CDR3 is TGTGCCAGCAGCCAAAGCGGGGCTAGCGGGGGAACTAATGAGCAGTTCTTC. Its protein is CASSQSGASGGTNEQFF.

This chain uses TRBV19 with TRBJ1-3; no firm D call. There are 13 residues in the CDR3. Germline CDR1 is LNHDA and CDR2 is SQIVND (reference sequence). Trimming took off 3 bases at V and 2 bases at J, with 5 bases between the two ends. The CDR3 reads CASSIGAGNTIYF. CDR3 nucleotide sequence: TGTGCCAGTAGTATCGGTGCTGGAAACACCATATATTTT. The whole variable domain, filled in from reference TRBV19 and TRBJ1-3, reads DGGITQSPKYLFRKEGQNVTLSCEQNLNHDAMYWYRQDPGQGLRLIYYSQIVNDFQKGDIAEGYSVSREKKESFPLTVTSAQKNPTAFYLCASSIGAGNTIYFGEGSWLTVV.

As regards this clone: Mismatch with germline at one junction end may stem from a read error. The V call is TRBV7-9, the J call TRBJ2-2, with TRBD1 identical over 7 bases. Germline loops: CDR1 SEHNR, CDR2 FQNEAQ (reference sequence). The CDR3 runs 15 residues. CDR3 nucleotide sequence: TGTTCCAGCAGCTTCTGGACAGGGAACACCGGGGAGCTGTTTTTT. This sequence encodes CSSSFWTGNTGELFF.

This chain's CDR3 is CASSGQGTNTGELFF. The CDR3 bases are TGTGCCAGCAGTGGTCAGGGGACGAACACCGGGGAGCTGTTTTTT. V is TRBV27 and J is TRBJ2-2, with TRBD1 as a possible D gene (6 bases). CDR1 MNHEY and CDR2 SMNVEV come from the germline V gene (reference sequence). Trimming removed 5 bases from V and 0 bases from J, with 10 bases in between. The CDR3 runs 15 residues.

V gene TRBV7-8 combines with J gene TRBJ1-2; 7 nucleotides match TRBD1. Trimming removed 8 bases from V and 4 bases from J; junction bases left unmatched: 19. CDR1 and CDR2 (germline): SGHVS, FQNEAQ. This CDR3 is 17 amino acids long. The DNA of the CDR3 is TGTGCCAGCGCTCCCGGAGGGTGGCAGGGGGGACTCTATGGCTACACCTTC. It is translated as CASAPGGWQGGLYGYTF.

The rearrangement uses TRBV9 and TRBJ2-3; 11 positions agree with TRBD2. The CDR3 has 15 residues. Trimming at V came to 4 bases and at J to 2 bases, leaving 3 bases not matched to a gene. Germline assignment: CDR1 SGDLS and CDR2 YYNGEE. The CDR3 coding sequence is TGTGCCAGCAGCTTTAGCGGGGGGGCCACAGATACGCAGTATTTT. This sequence encodes CASSFSGGATDTQYF.

In DNA form, the CDR3 reads TGTGCCAGCAGCCATGGGGGGACAGGGGAAAAACTGTTTTTT. Its translation is CASSHGGTGEKLFF. This chain uses TRBV4-2 with TRBJ1-4, with TRBD1 matching 9 bases. V lost 3 bases, J lost 8 bases, and 4 bases stayed unmatched. Per germline, CDR1 LGHNA and CDR2 YNFKEQ. The CDR3 is 14 amino acids.

This rearrangement joins TRBV30 to TRBJ1-1, with TRBD1 as a possible D gene (5 bases). Germline V gene data show CDR1 as GTSNPN and CDR2 as SVGIG (reference sequence). The CDR3 is 13 residues long. Between the trimmed V and J ends, which lost 4 bases and 2 bases, there was a span of 11 bases. CDR3 nucleotides: TGTGCCTGGAAAGGTCAGGGTAACACTGAAGCTTTCTTT. Amino acids: CAWKGQGNTEAFF.

V is TRBV27 and J is TRBJ2-3; 9 positions match TRBD2. In germline, CDR1 is MNHEY, CDR2 SMNVEV (reference sequence). The length of the CDR3 is 16 residues. Germline trimming cut 1 base from V and 5 bases from J; bases unmatched to any gene: 7. For the CDR3, the DNA is TGTGCCAGCAGTTTATACCTGGGTAGCGGGGGAGATACGCAGTATTTT. Translation gives CASSLYLGSGGDTQYF.

V is TRBV5-1 and J is TRBJ1-2, with 8 bases aligning to TRBD1. The CDR3 is 14 amino acids. The V and J ends lost 0 bases and 4 bases, in that order; junction bases with no gene match: 2. Germline values: CDR1 SGHRS, CDR2 YFSETQ. The CDR3 nucleotides are TGCGCCAGCAGCTTGGTAACAGGGGGCTATGGCTACACCTTC. This translates into CASSLVTGGYGYTF.

The V gene is TRBV7-9, the J gene TRBJ1-2; a possible D gene is TRBD1 (5 bases). V was clipped by 5 bases and J by 3 bases, with 13 bases between them. CDR3 size: 14 residues. From germline, CDR1 is SEHNR and CDR2 FQNEAQ (reference sequence). The CDR3 coding sequence is TGTGCCAGCAGCCTAGGGGAGGGGTACTATGGCTACACCTTC. This translates into CASSLGEGYYGYTF.

The genes are TRBV27 and TRBJ2-7; 9 nucleotides align to TRBD2. Germline loops: CDR1 MNHEY, CDR2 SMNVEV (reference sequence). The CDR3 contains 15 residues. Germline trimming cut 3 bases from V and 4 bases from J; bases unmatched to any gene: 7. This chain's CDR3 is CASSLKGGGAYEQYV. CDR3 sequence (DNA): TGTGCCAGCAGTTTGAAAGGCGGGGGGGCGTACGAGCAGTACGTC.

The DNA of the CDR3 is TGTGCCAGCAGCTTGGGTGCAGGGCAGTACTTC. It yields the protein CASSLGAGQYF. This sequence joins TRBV5-6 and TRBJ2-7; no firm D call. CDR3 size: 11 residues. Germline-derived CDR1 and CDR2 are SGHDT and YYEEEE. The V gene lost 0 bases and the J gene lost 9 bases, with 7 bases spanning the gap. Looking up the rest from reference TRBV5-6 and TRBJ2-7 gives the full variable domain: DAGVTQSPTHLIKTRGQQVTLRCSPKSGHDTVSWYQQALGQGPQFIFQYYEEEERQRGNFPDRFSGHQFPNYSSELNVNALLLGDSALYLCASSLGAGQYFGPGTRLTVT.